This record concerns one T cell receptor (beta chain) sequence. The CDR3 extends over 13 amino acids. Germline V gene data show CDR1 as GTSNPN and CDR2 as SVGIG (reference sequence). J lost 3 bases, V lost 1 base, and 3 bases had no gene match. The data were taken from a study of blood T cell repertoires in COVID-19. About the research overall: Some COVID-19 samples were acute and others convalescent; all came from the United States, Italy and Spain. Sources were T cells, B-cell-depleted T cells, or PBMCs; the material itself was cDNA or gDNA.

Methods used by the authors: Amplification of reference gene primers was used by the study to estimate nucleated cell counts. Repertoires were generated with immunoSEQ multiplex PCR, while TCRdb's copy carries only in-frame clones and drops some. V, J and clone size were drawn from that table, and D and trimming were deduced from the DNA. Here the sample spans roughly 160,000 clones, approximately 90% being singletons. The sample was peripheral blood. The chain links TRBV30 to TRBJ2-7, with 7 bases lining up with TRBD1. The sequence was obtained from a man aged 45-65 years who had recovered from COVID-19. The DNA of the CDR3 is TGTGCCTGGAGTGGGGGACAGAGCTACGAGCAGTACTTC. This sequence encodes CAWSGGQSYEQYF.